Sequencing of this TCR beta chain was carried out in a study of blood T cell repertoires in COVID-19. Across the study: The United States, Italy and Spain were the sources of the acute and convalescent COVID-19 samples. PBMCs, B-cell-depleted T cells, or T cells were the source of the cDNA or gDNA that made up the material.

The CDR3 runs to 15 residues. Germline V gene sequence: CDR1 PRHDT, CDR2 FYEKMQ (reference sequence). Trimming removed 2 bases from V and 5 bases from J, with 16 bases in between. Seattle patient enrollment occurred during active infection, with longitudinal follow-up thereafter. In the original analysis: For nucleated cells, counts were estimated from reference gene primer amplification. Libraries were prepared by immunoSEQ multiplex PCR; TCRdb keeps only in-frame clonotypes and omits some of them. V and J calls and clone size are copied from that table; D and trimming were computed from the DNA. The sample lists 250,000 to 300,000 clones, approximately 89% occurring once.

The clonotype was recovered from a woman between 25 and 40 years old with COVID-19, enrolled during active disease. The chain uses TRBV13 and TRBJ2-7, with D possibly being TRBD1 (6 bases). The sequencing sample was made of peripheral blood. In DNA form, the CDR3 reads TGTGCCAGCAGCTTAAAACAGGGAACGATCCACGAGCAGTACTTC. Residues: CASSLKQGTIHEQYF.